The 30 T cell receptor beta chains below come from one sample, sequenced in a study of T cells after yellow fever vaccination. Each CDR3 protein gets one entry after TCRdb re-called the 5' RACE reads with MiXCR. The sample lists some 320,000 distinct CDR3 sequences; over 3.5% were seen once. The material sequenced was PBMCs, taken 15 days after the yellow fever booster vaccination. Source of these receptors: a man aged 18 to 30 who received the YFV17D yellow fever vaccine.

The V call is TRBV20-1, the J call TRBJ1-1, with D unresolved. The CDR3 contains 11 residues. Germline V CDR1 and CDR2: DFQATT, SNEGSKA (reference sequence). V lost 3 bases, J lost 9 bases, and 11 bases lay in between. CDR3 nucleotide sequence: TGCAGTGCTAGGTTCCAGACTAAAGCTTTCTTT. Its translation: CSARFQTKAFF.

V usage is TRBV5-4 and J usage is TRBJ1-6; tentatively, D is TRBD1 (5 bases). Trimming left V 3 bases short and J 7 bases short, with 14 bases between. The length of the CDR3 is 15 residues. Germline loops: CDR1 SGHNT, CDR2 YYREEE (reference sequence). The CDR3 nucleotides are TGTGCCAGCAGCTCGGTGGGGCCGGCGAATTCACCCCTCCACTTT. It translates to CASSSVGPANSPLHF. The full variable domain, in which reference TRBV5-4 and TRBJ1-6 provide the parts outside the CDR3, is ETGVTQSPTHLIKTRGQQVTLRCSSQSGHNTVSWYQQALGQGPQFIFQYYREEENGRGNFPPRFSGLQFPNYSSELNVNALELDDSALYLCASSSVGPANSPLHFGNGTRLTVT.

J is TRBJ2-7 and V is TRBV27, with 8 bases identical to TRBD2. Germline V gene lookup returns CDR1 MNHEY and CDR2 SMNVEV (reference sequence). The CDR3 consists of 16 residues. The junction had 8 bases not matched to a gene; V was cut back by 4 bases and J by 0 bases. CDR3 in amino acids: CASSSRSGVSSYEQYF. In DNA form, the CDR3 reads TGTGCCAGCAGTTCCCGTAGCGGGGTGAGCTCCTACGAGCAGTACTTC.

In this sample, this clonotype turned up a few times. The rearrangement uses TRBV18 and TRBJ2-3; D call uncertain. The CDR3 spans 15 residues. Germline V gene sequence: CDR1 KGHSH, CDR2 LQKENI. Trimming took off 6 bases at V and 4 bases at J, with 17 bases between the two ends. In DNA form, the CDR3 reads TGTGCCAGCTCCCCAACCCAGGTGCAAGCAGATACGCAGTATTTT. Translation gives CASSPTQVQADTQYF.

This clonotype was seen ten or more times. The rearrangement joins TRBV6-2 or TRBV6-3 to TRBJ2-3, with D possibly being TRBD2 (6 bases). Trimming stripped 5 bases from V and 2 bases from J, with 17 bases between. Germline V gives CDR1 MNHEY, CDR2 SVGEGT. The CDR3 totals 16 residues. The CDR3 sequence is CASSTLGGSATDTQYF. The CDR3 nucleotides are TGTGCCAGCAGTACCCTTGGGGGGTCTGCCACAGATACGCAGTATTTT.

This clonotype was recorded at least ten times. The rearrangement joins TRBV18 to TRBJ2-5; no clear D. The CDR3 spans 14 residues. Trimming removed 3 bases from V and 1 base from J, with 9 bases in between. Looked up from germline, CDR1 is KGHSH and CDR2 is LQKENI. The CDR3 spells CASSPPGTQETQYF. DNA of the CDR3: TGTGCCAGCTCACCGCCGGGTACCCAAGAGACCCAGTACTTC.

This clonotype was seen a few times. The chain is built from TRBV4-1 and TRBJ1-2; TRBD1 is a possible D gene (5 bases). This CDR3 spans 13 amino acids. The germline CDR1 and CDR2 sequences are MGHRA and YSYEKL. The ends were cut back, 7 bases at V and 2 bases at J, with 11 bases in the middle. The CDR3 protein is CASTGHQNYGYTF. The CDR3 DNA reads TGCGCCAGCACAGGACACCAGAACTATGGCTACACCTTC.

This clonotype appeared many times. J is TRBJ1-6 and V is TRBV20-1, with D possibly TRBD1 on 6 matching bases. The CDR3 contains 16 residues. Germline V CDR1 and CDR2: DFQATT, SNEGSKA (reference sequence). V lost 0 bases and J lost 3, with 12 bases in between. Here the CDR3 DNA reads TGCAGTGCTAGAGATCGGACAGCAAGCTATAATTCACCCCTCCACTTT. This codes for CSARDRTASYNSPLHF.

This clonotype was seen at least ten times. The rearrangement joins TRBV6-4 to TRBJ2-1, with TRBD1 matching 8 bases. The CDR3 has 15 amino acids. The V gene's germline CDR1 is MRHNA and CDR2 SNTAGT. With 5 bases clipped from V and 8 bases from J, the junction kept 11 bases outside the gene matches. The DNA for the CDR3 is TGTGCCAGCAGTCGCTCGGGACAGGCAAACGATGAGCAGTTCTTC. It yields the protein CASSRSGQANDEQFF.

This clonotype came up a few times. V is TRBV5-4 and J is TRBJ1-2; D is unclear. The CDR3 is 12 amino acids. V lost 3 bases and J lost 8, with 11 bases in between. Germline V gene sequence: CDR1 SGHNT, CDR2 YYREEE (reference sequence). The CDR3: CASSWEGRGYTF. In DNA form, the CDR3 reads TGTGCCAGCAGCTGGGAAGGACGGGGCTACACCTTC.

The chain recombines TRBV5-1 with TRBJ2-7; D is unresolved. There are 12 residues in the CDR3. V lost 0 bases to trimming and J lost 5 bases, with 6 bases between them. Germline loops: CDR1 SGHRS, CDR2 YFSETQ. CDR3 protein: CASSLVAHEQYF. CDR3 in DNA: TGCGCCAGCAGCTTGGTAGCCCACGAGCAGTACTTC.

CDR3 in amino acids: CASGIAGGRRETQYF. In nucleotides, the CDR3 is TGTGCCAGCGGCATAGCGGGGGGGCGGAGGGAGACCCAGTACTTC. The V call is TRBV2, the J call TRBJ2-5, with 11 bases matching TRBD2. Trimming took 8 bases from V and 5 from J; bases not matched to a gene: 10. The germline gives CDR1 SNHLY, CDR2 FYNNEI. This CDR3 region has 15 residues.

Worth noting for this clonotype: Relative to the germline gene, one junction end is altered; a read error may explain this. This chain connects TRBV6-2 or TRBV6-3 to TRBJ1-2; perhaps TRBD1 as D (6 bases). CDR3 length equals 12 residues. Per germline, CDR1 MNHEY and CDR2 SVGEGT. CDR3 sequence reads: CDSTDRSYGYTF. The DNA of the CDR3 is TGTGACAGCACCGACAGGTCTTATGGCTACACCTTC.

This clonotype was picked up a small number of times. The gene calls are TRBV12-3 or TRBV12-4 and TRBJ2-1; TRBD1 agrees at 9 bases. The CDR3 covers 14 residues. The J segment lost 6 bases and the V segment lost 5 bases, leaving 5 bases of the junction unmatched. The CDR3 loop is CASSEGQGFNEQFF. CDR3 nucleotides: TGTGCCAGCAGTGAGGGACAGGGATTCAATGAGCAGTTCTTC.

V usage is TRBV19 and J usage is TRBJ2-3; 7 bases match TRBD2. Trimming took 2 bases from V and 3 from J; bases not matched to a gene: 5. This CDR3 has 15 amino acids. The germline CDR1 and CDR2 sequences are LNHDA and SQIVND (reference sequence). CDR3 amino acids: CASSIRGGGTDTQYF. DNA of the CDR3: TGTGCCAGTAGTATACGCGGGGGAGGAACAGATACGCAGTATTTT.

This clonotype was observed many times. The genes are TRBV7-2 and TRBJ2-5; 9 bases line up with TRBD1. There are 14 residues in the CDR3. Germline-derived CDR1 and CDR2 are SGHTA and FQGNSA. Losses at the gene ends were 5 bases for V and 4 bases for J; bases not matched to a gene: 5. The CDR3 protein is CASSPGQGGETQYF. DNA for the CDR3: TGTGCCAGCAGCCCGGGACAGGGTGGAGAGACCCAGTACTTC.

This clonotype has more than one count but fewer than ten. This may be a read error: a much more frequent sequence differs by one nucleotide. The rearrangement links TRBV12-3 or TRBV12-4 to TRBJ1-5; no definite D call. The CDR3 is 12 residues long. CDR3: CASSFSTQPQHF. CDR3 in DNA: TGTGCCAGCAGTTTCAGCACTCAGCCCCAGCATTTT.

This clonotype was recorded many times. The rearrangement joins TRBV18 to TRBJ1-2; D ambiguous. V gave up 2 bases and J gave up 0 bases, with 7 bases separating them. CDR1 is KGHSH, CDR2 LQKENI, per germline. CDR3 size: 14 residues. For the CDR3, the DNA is TGTGCCAGCTCACCAAACACCCCTAACTATGGCTACACCTTC. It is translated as CASSPNTPNYGYTF. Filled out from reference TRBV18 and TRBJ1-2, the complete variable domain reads NAGVMQNPRHLVRRRGQEARLRCSPMKGHSHVYWYRQLPEEGLKFMVYLQKENIIDESGMPKERFSAEFPKEGPSILRIQQVVRGDSAAYFCASSPNTPNYGYTFGSGTRLTVV.

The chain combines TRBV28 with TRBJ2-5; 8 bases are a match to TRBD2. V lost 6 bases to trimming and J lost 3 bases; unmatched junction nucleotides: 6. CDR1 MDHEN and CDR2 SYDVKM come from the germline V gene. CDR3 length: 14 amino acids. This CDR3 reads CASSRTGGKETQYF. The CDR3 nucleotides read TGTGCCAGCAGCCGTACGGGAGGGAAAGAGACCCAGTACTTC.

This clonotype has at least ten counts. The CDR3 coding sequence is TGTGCCAGCAGCTCCCTGGGGGCTTCCCGGGGGACCCAGTACTTC. It is translated as CASSSLGASRGTQYF. The chain recombines TRBV7-2 with TRBJ2-5; D possibly corresponds to TRBD1 (6 bases). Germline-derived CDR1 and CDR2 are SGHTA and FQGNSA. The V and J ends lost 4 bases and 7 bases respectively, with 19 bases between them. The CDR3 length is 15 residues.

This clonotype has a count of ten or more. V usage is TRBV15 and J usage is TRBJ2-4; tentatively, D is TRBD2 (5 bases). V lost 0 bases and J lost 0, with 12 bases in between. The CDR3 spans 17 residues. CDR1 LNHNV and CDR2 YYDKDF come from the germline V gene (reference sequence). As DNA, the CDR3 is TGTGCCACCAGCAGAGATACGACTACCCTAGCCAAAAACATTCAGTACTTC. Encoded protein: CATSRDTTTLAKNIQYF.

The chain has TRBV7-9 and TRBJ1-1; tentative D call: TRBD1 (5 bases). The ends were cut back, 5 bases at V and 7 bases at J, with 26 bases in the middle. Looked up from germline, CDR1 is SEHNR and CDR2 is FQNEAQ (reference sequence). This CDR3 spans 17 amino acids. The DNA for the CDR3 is TGTGCCAGCAGCCGCGATACAGGCTCCCCTTGGGGTGGTGAAGCTTTCTTT. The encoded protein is CASSRDTGSPWGGEAFF.

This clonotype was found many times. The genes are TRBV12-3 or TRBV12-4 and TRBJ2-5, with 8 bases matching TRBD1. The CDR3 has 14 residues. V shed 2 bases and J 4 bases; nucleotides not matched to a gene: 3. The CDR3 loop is CASSLSTGGETQYF. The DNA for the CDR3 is TGTGCCAGCAGTTTAAGTACAGGGGGAGAGACCCAGTACTTC.

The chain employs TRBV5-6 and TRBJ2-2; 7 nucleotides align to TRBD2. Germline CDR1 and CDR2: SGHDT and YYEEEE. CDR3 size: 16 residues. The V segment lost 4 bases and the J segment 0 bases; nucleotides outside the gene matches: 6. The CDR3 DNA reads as TGTGCCAGCAGCCCGTTCGGGGGGACGAACACCGGGGAGCTGTTTTTT. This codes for CASSPFGGTNTGELFF.

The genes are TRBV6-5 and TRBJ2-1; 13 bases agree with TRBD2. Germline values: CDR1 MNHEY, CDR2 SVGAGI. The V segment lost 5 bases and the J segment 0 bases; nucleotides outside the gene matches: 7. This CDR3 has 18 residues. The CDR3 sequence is CASSPGTSGVSSYNEQFF. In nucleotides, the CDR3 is TGTGCCAGCAGTCCCGGGACTAGCGGGGTTAGCTCCTACAATGAGCAGTTCTTC.

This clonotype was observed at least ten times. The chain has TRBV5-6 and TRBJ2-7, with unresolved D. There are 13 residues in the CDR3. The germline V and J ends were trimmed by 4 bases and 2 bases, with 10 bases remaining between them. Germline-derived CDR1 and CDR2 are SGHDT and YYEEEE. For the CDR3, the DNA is TGTGCCAGCAGCAGACTGGGCCCCTACGAGCAGTACTTC. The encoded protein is CASSRLGPYEQYF.

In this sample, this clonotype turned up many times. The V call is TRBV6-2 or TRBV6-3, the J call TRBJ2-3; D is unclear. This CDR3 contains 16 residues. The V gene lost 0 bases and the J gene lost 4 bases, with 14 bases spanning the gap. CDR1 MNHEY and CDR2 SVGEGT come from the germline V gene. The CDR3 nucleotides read TGTGCCAGCAGTTACTCGAAGCTGTTAGGGTCAGATACGCAGTATTTT. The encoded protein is CASSYSKLLGSDTQYF.

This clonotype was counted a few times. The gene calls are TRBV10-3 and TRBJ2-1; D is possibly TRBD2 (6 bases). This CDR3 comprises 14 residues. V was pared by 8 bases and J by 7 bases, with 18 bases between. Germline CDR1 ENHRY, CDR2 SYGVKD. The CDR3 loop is CAICGLRDFNEQFF. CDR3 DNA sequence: TGTGCCATCTGCGGGCTTAGGGACTTTAATGAGCAGTTCTTC.

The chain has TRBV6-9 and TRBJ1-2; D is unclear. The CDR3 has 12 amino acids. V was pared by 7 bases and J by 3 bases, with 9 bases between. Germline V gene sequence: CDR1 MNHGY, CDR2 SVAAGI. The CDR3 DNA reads TGTGCCAGCACGAGAAGGCACTATGGCTACACCTTC. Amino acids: CASTRRHYGYTF.

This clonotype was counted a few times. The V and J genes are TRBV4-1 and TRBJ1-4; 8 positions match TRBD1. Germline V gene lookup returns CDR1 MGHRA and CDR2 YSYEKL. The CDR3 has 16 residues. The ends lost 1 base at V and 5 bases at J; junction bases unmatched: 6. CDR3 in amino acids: CASSQVMGQENEKLFF. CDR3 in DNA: TGCGCCAGCAGCCAAGTTATGGGACAGGAGAATGAAAAACTGTTTTTT.